Below are 18 T cell receptor beta chains sequenced from a single sample in a study of control samples from healthy donors and cancer patients. Profiling relied on immunoSEQ multiplex PCR, and the TCRdb table lists in-frame clones only, not all of them. The table has about 410,000 clones, around 90% seen once. Sequencing was done on a sample of PBMCs. These receptors were obtained from a man aged 40-49 years with head and neck cancer.

The chain uses TRBV5-6 and TRBJ2-2; 11 nucleotides match TRBD2. V shed 3 bases, J shed 7 bases, and the junction held 11 bases outside the gene matches. The length of the CDR3 is 17 residues. CDR1 is SGHDT and CDR2 is YYEEEE in the germline V gene. In nucleotides, the CDR3 is TGTGCCAGCAGCTCCTACCGACTAGCGGGATCTGACGGGGAGCTGTTTTTT. Translated: CASSSYRLAGSDGELFF.

V and J are TRBV5-1 and TRBJ2-3; unclear D gene. Germline V gene sequence: CDR1 SGHRS, CDR2 YFSETQ. Trimming left V 1 base short and J 0 bases short, with 6 bases between. This CDR3 contains 14 residues. CDR3: CASSLTDSTDTQYF. The CDR3 region has the DNA TGCGCCAGCAGCTTGACAGATAGCACAGATACGCAGTATTTT.

The chain joins TRBV18 to TRBJ2-1; D unresolved. The germline CDR1 and CDR2 sequences are KGHSH and LQKENI. The germline V and J ends were trimmed by 6 bases and 2 bases, with 14 bases remaining between them. The length of the CDR3 is 15 residues. The CDR3 sequence is CASSSGVGTYNEQFF. CDR3 in DNA: TGTGCCAGCTCCTCCGGAGTGGGGACCTACAATGAGCAGTTCTTC.

This CDR3 reads CASSYDSRGNQPQHF. CDR3 in DNA: TGTGCCAGCAGTTACGACTCCCGGGGCAATCAGCCCCAGCATTTT. The rearrangement uses TRBV6-6 and TRBJ1-5; no clear D gene. This CDR3 is 15 amino acids long. V was shortened by 2 bases and J by 2 bases, with 10 bases between the two germline ends. Per the germline V gene, CDR1 is MNHNY and CDR2 is SVGAGI (reference sequence).

CDR3 in DNA: TGTGCCAGCACGACGGACACTGAAGCTTTCTTT. Its translation: CASTTDTEAFF. The chain uses TRBV3-1 (or the pseudogene TRBV3-2) and TRBJ1-1; no reliable D call. V dropped 7 bases and J dropped 3 bases, with 6 bases sitting between them. The CDR3 is 11 amino acids. The germline gives CDR1 LGHDT, CDR2 YNNKEL (reference sequence).

As to this clone: Other nucleotide sequences from this sample produce the same CDR3. The chain joins TRBV19 to TRBJ1-3; D is unclear. Per germline, CDR1 LNHDA and CDR2 SQIVND (reference sequence). This CDR3 spans 12 amino acids. Trimming removed 6 bases at V and 4 bases at J, with 7 bases between. This chain's CDR3 is CASSPPGNTIYF. CDR3 bases: TGTGCCAGTAGCCCCCCAGGAAACACCATATATTTT.

V and J are TRBV5-5 and TRBJ2-1, with a possible D match to TRBD2 (6 bases). This CDR3 region has 17 residues. CDR1 and CDR2 from the germline V gene are SGHKS and YYEKEE (reference sequence). Trimming took off 2 bases at V and 1 base at J, with 16 bases between the two ends. CDR3 residues: CASSLRRAGLSYNEQFF. The DNA of the CDR3 is TGTGCCAGCAGCTTAAGGCGAGCGGGTTTGTCCTACAATGAGCAGTTCTTC.

The V gene is TRBV10-1, the J gene TRBJ1-1; D perhaps matches TRBD1 (6 bases). The CDR3 runs to 15 residues. Germline V CDR1 and CDR2: WNHNN, SYGVQD (reference sequence). The ends were cut back, 3 bases at V and 4 bases at J, with 15 bases in the middle. Here the CDR3 DNA reads TGCGCCAGCAGTGATTCGGGGGAAGGGGGCACTGAAGCTTTCTTT. Residues: CASSDSGEGGTEAFF.

The chain has TRBV21-1 and TRBJ2-3; the table's TRBD2 call for D was not verified on the DNA. TRBV21-1 is labeled a pseudogene. The CDR3 totals 14 residues. Here the CDR3 reads CASSKDGRTDTQYF. The CDR3 bases are TGTGCCAGCAGCAAGGATGGGAGGACAGATACGCAGTATTTT.

This chain connects TRBV5-1 to TRBJ1-1, with D hard to call. The CDR3 is 14 residues long. The V gene's germline CDR1 is SGHRS and CDR2 YFSETQ. Trimming left V 2 bases short and J 4 bases short, with 12 bases between. CDR3 nucleotide sequence: TGCGCCAGCAGCTTCTCAGGCTCGAGCACTGAAGCTTTCTTT. Protein: CASSFSGSSTEAFF.

J is TRBJ2-7 and V is TRBV10-1; D tentatively reads TRBD1 or TRBD2 (5 bases each). V lost 6 bases to trimming and J lost 4 bases, with 13 bases between them. CDR3 size: 13 residues. Germline assignment: CDR1 WNHNN and CDR2 SYGVQD (reference sequence). In nucleotides, the CDR3 is TGCGCCAGCAGCGAGGGACCTCAATACGAGCAGTACTTC. Amino acids: CASSEGPQYEQYF.

This chain uses TRBV28 with TRBJ1-1; D unresolved. The CDR3 runs 14 residues. Per the germline V gene, CDR1 is MDHEN and CDR2 is SYDVKM. V was clipped by 7 bases and J by 0 bases, with 12 bases between them. CDR3 DNA sequence: TGTGCCAGCATAAGTCGGGGAATGAACACTGAAGCTTTCTTT. Its protein is CASISRGMNTEAFF.

A single count supports this clone. The chain couples TRBV7-6 to TRBJ1-5, with TRBD1 matching over 9 bases. CDR1 SGHVS and CDR2 FNYEAQ come from the germline V gene. This CDR3 has 15 residues. J gave up 3 bases and V 5 bases, and 5 bases lay outside the gene matches. The CDR3 region has the DNA TGTGCCAGCAGCCGCGGACAGGGGAACAATCAGCCCCAGCATTTT. This encodes CASSRGQGNNQPQHF.

The chain couples TRBV2 to TRBJ1-3; D perhaps matches TRBD1 (5 bases). This CDR3 region has 15 residues. The germline V gene encodes CDR1 SNHLY and CDR2 FYNNEI. V lost 5 bases, J lost 0 bases, and 11 bases lay in between. CDR3: CASSSDTISGNTIYF. The CDR3 DNA reads TGTGCCAGCAGTTCGGACACAATCTCTGGAAACACCATATATTTT.

V and J are TRBV7-2 and TRBJ2-7; 9 bases align to TRBD1. Germline CDR1 SGHTA, CDR2 FQGNSA. Unmatched junction bases numbered 5, after V lost 5 bases and J lost 3 bases. There are 14 residues in the CDR3. The CDR3 region is CASSDVGQGYEQYF. CDR3 nucleotides: TGTGCCAGCAGCGACGTGGGACAGGGCTACGAGCAGTACTTC.

This clone was counted a few times. The chain couples TRBV7-9 to TRBJ1-4; D is ambiguous. The V and J ends lost 5 bases and 7 bases respectively, with 20 bases between them. The length of the CDR3 is 16 residues. Germline CDR1 SEHNR, CDR2 FQNEAQ (reference sequence). CDR3 bases: TGTGCCAGCAGCCTCACCCAAGTCGGGAGGAGTGAAAAACTGTTTTTT. Translated, it gives CASSLTQVGRSEKLFF.

This chain uses TRBV5-1 with TRBJ2-5; D is uncertain. V lost 1 base to trimming and J lost 5 bases, with 6 bases between them. Germline loops: CDR1 SGHRS, CDR2 YFSETQ. This CDR3 region has 12 residues. CDR3 residues: CASSLTDETQYF. The DNA for the CDR3 is TGCGCCAGCAGCTTGACGGATGAGACCCAGTACTTC. The variable domain in full, with the rest retrieved from reference TRBV5-1 and TRBJ2-5, is KAGVTQTPRYLIKTRGQQVTLSCSPISGHRSVSWYQQTPGQGLQFLFEYFSETQRNKGNFPGRFSGRQFSNSRSEMNVSTLELGDSALYLCASSLTDETQYFGPGTRLLVL.

The J gene is TRBJ2-7, the V gene TRBV28; D gene ambiguous. Germline CDR1 is MDHEN and CDR2 is SYDVKM. CDR3 length: 11 residues. Trimming took 5 bases from V and 3 from J, leaving 5 bases between them. As DNA, the CDR3 is TGTGCCAGCAGTGACGTCTACGAGCAGTACTTC. Protein sequence: CASSDVYEQYF.